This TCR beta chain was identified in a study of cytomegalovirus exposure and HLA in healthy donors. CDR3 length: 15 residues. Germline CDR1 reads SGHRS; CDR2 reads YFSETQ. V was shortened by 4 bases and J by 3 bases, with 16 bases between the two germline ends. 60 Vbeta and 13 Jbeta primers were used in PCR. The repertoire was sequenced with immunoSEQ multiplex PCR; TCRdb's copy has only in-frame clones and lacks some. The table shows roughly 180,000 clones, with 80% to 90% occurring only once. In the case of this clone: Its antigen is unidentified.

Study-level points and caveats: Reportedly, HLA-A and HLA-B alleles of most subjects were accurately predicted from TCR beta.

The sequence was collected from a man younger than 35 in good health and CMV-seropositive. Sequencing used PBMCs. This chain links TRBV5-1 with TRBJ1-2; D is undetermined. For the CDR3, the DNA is TGCGCCAGCAGCCTTGGAGGTGGATTGGACTATGGCTACACCTTC. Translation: CASSLGGGLDYGYTF.